The T cell receptor beta chain under discussion was sequenced for a study of blood T cell repertoires in COVID-19. Overall study: Spain, Italy and the United States supplied samples that represented acute and convalescent COVID-19.

CDR1 and CDR2 (germline): SGHAT, FQNNGV. This CDR3 is built from 17 residues. The V segment lost 5 bases and the J segment 1 base; nucleotides outside the gene matches: 8. This clone was found a few times. The assay was immunoSEQ multiplex PCR, and TCRdb's table has in-frame clones only and misses some. This sample has over 150,000 clones; roughly 85% occur once, and the top ten carry roughly 25%. Sequencing was performed on peripheral blood. This sequence joins TRBV11-2 and TRBJ1-4, with 9 bases fitting TRBD1. The source is a woman aged 70-85 years with acute or convalescent COVID-19. The CDR3 protein is CASSPSGTGITNEKLFF. The CDR3 DNA reads TGTGCCAGCAGCCCCTCCGGGACAGGGATAACTAATGAAAAACTGTTTTTT.